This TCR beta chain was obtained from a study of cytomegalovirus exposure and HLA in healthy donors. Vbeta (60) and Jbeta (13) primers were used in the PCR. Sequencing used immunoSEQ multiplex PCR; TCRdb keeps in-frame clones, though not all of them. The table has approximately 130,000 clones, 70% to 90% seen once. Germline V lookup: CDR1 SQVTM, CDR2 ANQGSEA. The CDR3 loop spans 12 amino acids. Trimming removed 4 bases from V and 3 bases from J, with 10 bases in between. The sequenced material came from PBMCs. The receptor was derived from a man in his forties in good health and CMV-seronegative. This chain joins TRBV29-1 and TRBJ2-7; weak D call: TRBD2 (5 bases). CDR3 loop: CSVGEGYYEQYF. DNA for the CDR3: TGCAGCGTTGGTGAGGGCTACTACGAGCAGTACTTC.